Listed here are 32 T cell receptor beta chains from one sample, sequenced in a study of response to subunit inactivated influenza vaccine. Each CDR3 protein is one row after TCRdb ran MiXCR on the RT-PCR reads. The sample includes roughly 630,000 distinct CDR3 sequences, 14% of them seen just once. The sequences come from PBMCs from blood, collected 14 days before vaccination. The receptors originated from a man between 50 and 59 years old who received an inactivated influenza vaccine.

The V and J genes are TRBV20-1 and TRBJ2-3; 8 bases align to TRBD2. The CDR3 has 15 residues. After removal of 3 bases from V and 1 base from J, the junction contained 6 bases not matched to a gene. Per the germline V gene, CDR1 is DFQATT and CDR2 is SNEGSKA (reference sequence). The CDR3 loop is CSARTAAGGTDTQYF. DNA of the CDR3: TGCAGTGCTAGGACGGCAGCGGGAGGCACAGATACGCAGTATTTT.

The genes are TRBV12-3 or TRBV12-4 and TRBJ1-1; D unclear. V was pared by 5 bases and J by 8 bases, with 12 bases between. This CDR3 spans 12 amino acids. The chain's CDR3 is CASSIPVGEAFF. CDR3 bases: TGTGCCAGCAGTATACCGGTAGGAGAAGCTTTCTTT.

This chain links TRBV5-1 with TRBJ2-3; 8 bases line up with TRBD1. The CDR3 sequence is 17 residues long. The germline V gene has CDR1 SGHRS and CDR2 YFSETQ. After removal of 3 bases from V and 0 bases from J, the junction contained 9 bases not matched to a gene. In DNA, the CDR3 is TGCGCCAGCAGCTGGCAGACTCGGACAGGGAGCACAGATACGCAGTATTTT. It translates to CASSWQTRTGSTDTQYF.

This clonotype showed up just a few times. The J gene is TRBJ2-7, the V gene TRBV20-1; 8 nucleotides agree with TRBD1. The CDR3 totals 14 residues. Trimming cost V 6 bases and J 5 bases; bases outside gene matches: 12. Germline V gene data show CDR1 as DFQATT and CDR2 as SNEGSKA (reference sequence). Written as DNA, the CDR3 is TGCAGTGCGCTAGGCCCCGGACAGGGACACGAGCAGTACTTC. It yields the protein CSALGPGQGHEQYF.

The V call is TRBV12-3 or TRBV12-4, the J call TRBJ1-1; tentatively, D is TRBD1 (6 bases). The CDR3 sequence is 14 residues long. V lost 4 bases and J 1 base, leaving 10 bases between the germline ends. The CDR3 coding sequence is TGTGCCAGCAGTTGGTCAGGGGAGAACACTGAAGCTTTCTTT. This encodes CASSWSGENTEAFF.

This clonotype was observed a handful of times. The chain couples TRBV20-1 to TRBJ2-5; tentative D call: TRBD2 (5 bases). Germline lookup yields CDR1 DFQATT and CDR2 SNEGSKA (reference sequence). This CDR3 spans 13 amino acids. Trimming pared 4 bases from V and 0 bases from J, leaving 9 bases between. In DNA form, the CDR3 reads TGCAGTGCTATCCGACTATACCAAGAGACCCAGTACTTC. Its protein product is CSAIRLYQETQYF.

The sample holds a few counts of this clonotype. The chain joins TRBV4-3 to TRBJ2-7; D call uncertain. Per germline, CDR1 LGHNA and CDR2 YSLEER. CDR3 length: 14 residues. The ends were cut back, 0 bases at V and 6 bases at J, with 12 bases in the middle. CDR3 protein: CASSQDLVTAEQYF. CDR3 DNA sequence: TGCGCCAGCAGCCAAGATCTGGTGACGGCCGAGCAGTACTTC.

This clonotype was seen more than once but under ten times. The chain has TRBV3-1 and TRBJ1-1, with 7 bases fitting TRBD1. Germline V CDR1 and CDR2: LGHDT, YNNKEL (reference sequence). Losses at the gene ends were 1 base for V and 8 bases for J; bases not matched to a gene: 7. The CDR3 contains 14 residues. The CDR3 reads CASSQVGRQGEAFF. The DNA for the CDR3 is TGTGCCAGCAGCCAAGTTGGGAGACAGGGAGAAGCTTTCTTT. Filled out from reference TRBV3-1 and TRBJ1-1, the complete variable domain reads DTAVSQTPKYLVTQMGNDKSIKCEQNLGHDTMYWYKQDSKKFLKIMFSYNNKELIINETVPNRFSPKSPDKAHLNLHINSLELGDSAVYFCASSQVGRQGEAFFGQGTRLTVV.

In this sample, this clonotype turned up many times. V gene TRBV11-2 combines with J gene TRBJ2-1; 8 nucleotides agree with TRBD2. Germline CDR1 SGHAT, CDR2 FQNNGV. After removal of 6 bases from V and 7 bases from J, the junction contained 11 bases not matched to a gene. The CDR3 extends over 15 amino acids. DNA of the CDR3: TGTGCCAGCAGGAAGCCGGGGGGGCGAGGAAATGAGCAGTTCTTC. Translation: CASRKPGGRGNEQFF.

The chain carries TRBV7-9 and TRBJ1-1, with D perhaps TRBD1 (5 bases). The CDR3 is 15 residues long. The ends were cut back, 5 bases at V and 5 bases at J, with 18 bases in the middle. The germline V gene has CDR1 SEHNR and CDR2 FQNEAQ (reference sequence). This CDR3 reads CASSPSGGIGTEAFF. The CDR3 coding sequence is TGTGCCAGCAGCCCCTCCGGGGGTATAGGGACTGAAGCTTTCTTT.

This clonotype appeared a few times. This chain uses TRBV29-1 with TRBJ2-1; 7 bases map to TRBD1. J lost 3 bases, V lost 5 bases, and 7 bases had no gene match. Germline CDR1 SQVTM, CDR2 ANQGSEA. CDR3 length: 14 residues. CDR3 nucleotide sequence: TGCAGCGTTCTCGACAGGGTCTTCTACAATGAGCAGTTCTTC. Its protein product is CSVLDRVFYNEQFF.

This clonotype was found many times. This sequence joins TRBV3-1 and TRBJ2-2, with 8 bases fitting TRBD2. The germline CDR1 and CDR2 sequences are LGHDT and YNNKEL (reference sequence). Trimming at V came to 3 bases and at J to 4 bases, leaving 1 base not matched to a gene. The CDR3 consists of 14 residues. The CDR3 reads CASSHGTSTGELFF. The CDR3 nucleotides read TGTGCCAGCAGCCATGGGACTAGCACCGGGGAGCTGTTTTTT.

The table lists this clonotype with a few counts. The V call is TRBV20-1, the J call TRBJ1-1; no definite D call. Trimming left V 1 base short and J 1 base short, with 10 bases between. In germline, CDR1 is DFQATT, CDR2 SNEGSKA (reference sequence). The CDR3 is 14 amino acids. The CDR3 coding sequence is TGCAGTGCTAGAGTCGGGTCACCGAACACTGAAGCTTTCTTT. This translates into CSARVGSPNTEAFF.

The rearrangement links TRBV19 to TRBJ1-1; weak D call: TRBD1 (6 bases). V lost 6 bases, J lost 4 bases, and 21 bases lay in between. CDR3 length: 16 residues. Looked up from germline, CDR1 is LNHDA and CDR2 is SQIVND (reference sequence). Written as DNA, the CDR3 is TGTGCCAGTAGCCCCGGCAGGGGCGGGGTCGGCACTGAAGCTTTCTTT. Protein: CASSPGRGGVGTEAFF.

In this sample, this clonotype turned up many times. The genes are TRBV9 and TRBJ2-2; TRBD1 aligns across 8 bases. V trimming: 3 bases; J trimming: 6 bases; junction bases outside the gene matches: 1. Germline lookup yields CDR1 SGDLS and CDR2 YYNGEE. The CDR3 contains 13 residues. CDR3 DNA: TGTGCCAGCAGCGCGACAGGGGCCGGGGAGCTGTTTTTT. Translated, it gives CASSATGAGELFF.

This clonotype was seen a few times. The rearrangement uses TRBV20-1 and TRBJ2-5; tentatively, D is TRBD2 (5 bases). The CDR3 is made up of 14 amino acids. Trimming stripped 0 bases from V and 5 bases from J, with 13 bases between. The germline gives CDR1 DFQATT, CDR2 SNEGSKA (reference sequence). CDR3 sequence: CSARDHRGWETQYF. The CDR3 region has the DNA TGCAGTGCTAGAGATCACCGGGGTTGGGAGACCCAGTACTTC.

The rearrangement joins TRBV5-1 to TRBJ2-1; 15 positions agree with TRBD2. J gave up 8 bases and V 2 bases, and 8 bases lay outside the gene matches. Germline V gene lookup returns CDR1 SGHRS and CDR2 YFSETQ. This CDR3 spans 17 amino acids. This CDR3 reads CASSFGTSGGRTYEQFF. As DNA, the CDR3 is TGCGCCAGCAGCTTTGGGACTAGCGGGGGGAGGACGTATGAGCAGTTCTTC.

This clonotype appeared a few times. The chain recombines TRBV30 with TRBJ2-1; 7 positions agree with TRBD2. This CDR3 has 16 amino acids. Germline values: CDR1 GTSNPN, CDR2 SVGIG (reference sequence). J was trimmed by 8 bases and V by 3 bases; bases with no gene match: 16. The CDR3 is CAWRSGTVAGWDEQFF. CDR3 bases: TGTGCCTGGAGAAGCGGGACGGTCGCGGGTTGGGATGAGCAGTTCTTC.

This clonotype was found a few times. The chain joins TRBV2 to TRBJ2-1, with TRBD1 as a possible D gene (7 bases). The CDR3 covers 18 residues. Trimming shortened V by 4 bases and J by 2 bases, and 21 bases separated the two germline ends. Germline V gene sequence: CDR1 SNHLY, CDR2 FYNNEI. CDR3 protein: CASSGGQSDYQTYNEQFF. The DNA of the CDR3 is TGTGCCAGCAGTGGGGGACAGTCGGACTACCAGACCTACAATGAGCAGTTCTTC.

V and J are TRBV3-1 and TRBJ2-1, with 11 positions matching TRBD2. Germline values: CDR1 LGHDT, CDR2 YNNKEL (reference sequence). J gave up 7 bases and V 4 bases, and 6 bases lay outside the gene matches. The CDR3 covers 15 residues. The CDR3 DNA reads TGTGCCAGCAGCCCTGTAGCGGGAGGGCTGAATGAGCAGTTCTTC. This translates into CASSPVAGGLNEQFF.

The chain joins TRBV5-1 to TRBJ1-1; D unclear. The CDR3 totals 12 residues. Trimming removed 1 base at V and 6 bases at J, with 7 bases between. Germline V gives CDR1 SGHRS, CDR2 YFSETQ. CDR3 loop: CASSLLGPEAFF. DNA of the CDR3: TGCGCCAGCAGCTTGTTGGGTCCTGAAGCTTTCTTT.

The chain carries TRBV4-2 and TRBJ2-3; D is unclear. This CDR3 region has 15 residues. CDR1 is LGHNA, CDR2 YNFKEQ, per germline. The V and J ends lost 1 base and 2 bases respectively, with 10 bases between them. CDR3 DNA: TGTGCCAGCAGCCAAGTTGGTTTTCTCACAGATACGCAGTATTTT. This gives the protein CASSQVGFLTDTQYF.

This rearrangement joins TRBV7-9 to TRBJ1-6, with D unclear. CDR1 and CDR2 from the germline V gene are SEHNR and FQNEAQ (reference sequence). CDR3 length: 17 residues. V was cut by 5 bases and J by 10 bases, with 24 bases left in between. CDR3 residues: CASSTASWEIRESPLHF. The CDR3 coding sequence is TGTGCCAGCAGCACCGCTAGCTGGGAAATTCGGGAGTCACCCCTCCACTTT. Filled out from reference TRBV7-9 and TRBJ1-6, the complete variable domain reads DTGVSQNPRHKITKRGQNVTFRCDPISEHNRLYWYRQTLGQGPEFLTYFQNEAQLEKSRLLSDRFSAERPKGSFSTLEIQRTEQGDSAMYLCASSTASWEIRESPLHFGNGTRLTVT.

This chain connects TRBV7-9 to TRBJ1-1; D may be TRBD1 (5 bases). With 3 bases removed from V and 6 bases from J, the gap between germline ends came to 8 bases. This CDR3 is 12 amino acids long. Germline assignment: CDR1 SEHNR and CDR2 FQNEAQ (reference sequence). CDR3 loop: CASSFWGAEAFF. Here the CDR3 DNA reads TGTGCCAGCAGCTTTTGGGGGGCTGAAGCTTTCTTT.

Only a few counts were recorded for this clonotype. The rearrangement links TRBV5-1 to TRBJ1-1; D perhaps matches TRBD1 (6 bases). The CDR3 sequence is 15 residues long. The V gene's germline CDR1 is SGHRS and CDR2 YFSETQ. V lost 3 bases and J lost 2, with 14 bases in between. This chain's CDR3 is CASSWQDSGNTEAFF. As DNA, the CDR3 is TGCGCCAGCAGCTGGCAGGACAGTGGAAACACTGAAGCTTTCTTT.

The chain links TRBV3-1 to TRBJ2-1, with D unresolved. CDR3 size: 18 residues. Germline V gene data show CDR1 as LGHDT and CDR2 as YNNKEL (reference sequence). The V end was cut by 0 bases, the J end by 0 bases, with 15 bases between. The DNA of the CDR3 is TGTGCCAGCAGCCAAGAATATTCGGGCCGAAGCTCCTACAATGAGCAGTTCTTC. It specifies CASSQEYSGRSSYNEQFF.

The chain employs TRBV28 and TRBJ2-6, with TRBD1 matching 8 bases. J gave up 2 bases and V 2 bases, and 8 bases lay outside the gene matches. The CDR3 covers 18 residues. CDR1 is MDHEN, CDR2 SYDVKM, per germline. The CDR3 loop reads CASSLRQGAVPGANVLTF. The CDR3 nucleotides are TGTGCCAGCAGTTTAAGGCAGGGGGCCGTACCTGGGGCCAACGTCCTGACTTTC. Filled out from reference TRBV28 and TRBJ2-6, the complete variable domain reads DVKVTQSSRYLVKRTGEKVFLECVQDMDHENMFWYRQDPGLGLRLIYFSYDVKMKEKGDIPEGYSVSREKKERFSLILESASTNQTSMYLCASSLRQGAVPGANVLTFGAGSRLTVL.

The rearrangement uses TRBV11-3 and TRBJ1-2; D remains ambiguous. The CDR3 contains 14 residues. Germline V lookup: CDR1 SGHNT, CDR2 YENEEA. Trimming removed 1 base from V and 4 bases from J, with 10 bases in between. The CDR3 here is CASSLVSTLYGYTF. The DNA for the CDR3 is TGTGCCAGCAGCTTAGTCAGCACCCTCTATGGCTACACCTTC.

The V gene is TRBV6-1, the J gene TRBJ2-1; 14 positions match TRBD2. CDR1 and CDR2 from the germline V gene are MNHNS and SASEGT. The CDR3 length is 16 residues. The ends lost 2 bases at V and 7 bases at J; junction bases unmatched: 4. The CDR3 is CASSEWGTSGRNEQFF. The CDR3, as DNA: TGTGCCAGCAGTGAATGGGGGACTAGCGGGAGAAATGAGCAGTTCTTC.

This clonotype occurred many times. J is TRBJ2-4 and V is TRBV20-1, with D perhaps matching TRBD1 (6 bases). Trimming took off 0 bases at V and 0 bases at J, with 9 bases between the two ends. Germline CDR1 reads DFQATT; CDR2 reads SNEGSKA (reference sequence). The CDR3 extends over 15 amino acids. The CDR3 nucleotides read TGCAGTGCTAGAGAGGACAGTCTAGCCAAAAACATTCAGTACTTC. It encodes CSAREDSLAKNIQYF.

This clonotype was seen more than once but under ten times. The V and J genes are TRBV7-9 and TRBJ1-5; D remains ambiguous. CDR1 is SEHNR, CDR2 FQNEAQ, per germline (reference sequence). This CDR3 spans 14 amino acids. V lost 1 base and J 6 bases, leaving 10 bases between the germline ends. CDR3: CASSLVSESQPQHF. The CDR3 DNA reads as TGTGCCAGCAGCTTAGTATCGGAAAGTCAGCCCCAGCATTTT.

CDR3 DNA: TGTGCCAGCAAGAGGACTAGCGGGAGCAATGAGCAGTTCTTC. Residues: CASKRTSGSNEQFF. The V and J genes are TRBV12-3 or TRBV12-4 and TRBJ2-1; 13 bases line up with TRBD2. There are 14 residues in the CDR3. V dropped 7 bases and J dropped 6; count of bases not matched to a gene: 3.